These 17 T cell receptor beta chains came from one sample sequenced in a study of blood T cell repertoires in COVID-19. Method: immunoSEQ multiplex PCR; TCRdb's copy keeps in-frame clones and lacks some. Of 120,000 to 150,000 clones in the sample, 87% were seen once. Sequencing used peripheral blood. These receptors were collected from an older man with acute or convalescent COVID-19.

This chain joins TRBV3-1 (or the pseudogene TRBV3-2) and TRBJ2-2; perhaps TRBD2 as D (7 bases). Trimming stripped 0 bases from V and 12 bases from J, with 14 bases between. Per the germline V gene, CDR1 is LGHDT and CDR2 is YNNKEL (reference sequence). The CDR3 length is 14 residues. The CDR3 DNA reads as TGTGCCAGCAGCCAAGATCCCTGGGGGGGCAAGCTGTTTTTT. Amino acid sequence: CASSQDPWGGKLFF.

The rearrangement links TRBV21-1 to TRBJ2-7; TRBD1 is taken as the D call from the table, unchecked against the DNA. TRBV21-1 is a pseudogene. CDR3 length: 15 residues. In DNA form, the CDR3 reads TGTGCCAGCAGCAAAGAAGGGGAATACTTATACGAGCAGTACTTC. It encodes CASSKEGEYLYEQYF.

The V gene is TRBV5-1, the J gene TRBJ2-1, with 15 bases fitting TRBD2. This CDR3 comprises 17 residues. CDR1 is SGHRS and CDR2 is YFSETQ in the germline V gene. V was clipped by 4 bases and J by 9 bases; unmatched bases: 11. This CDR3 is CASSPTRTSGGASEQFF. The DNA for the CDR3 is TGCGCCAGCAGCCCCACCCGGACTAGCGGGGGGGCCTCTGAGCAGTTCTTC.

The V and J genes are TRBV7-6 and TRBJ1-4; 9 bases fit TRBD1. There are 16 residues in the CDR3. Unmatched junction bases numbered 10, after V lost 5 bases and J lost 6 bases. CDR1 and CDR2 from the germline V gene are SGHVS and FNYEAQ. The CDR3 region is CASSPVGQGRYEKLFF. In DNA form, the CDR3 reads TGTGCCAGCAGCCCCGTCGGACAGGGGCGGTATGAAAAACTGTTTTTT.

The chain links TRBV27 to TRBJ2-1; D may be TRBD2 (5 bases). The V gene lost 6 bases and the J gene lost 6 bases, with 15 bases spanning the gap. Per the germline V gene, CDR1 is MNHEY and CDR2 is SMNVEV (reference sequence). The CDR3 spans 14 residues. The CDR3 DNA follows: TGTGCCAGCAGAACTAGGTTTATTACCAATGAGCAGTTCTTC. Translation gives CASRTRFITNEQFF.

The chain joins TRBV7-9 to TRBJ2-3; 9 nucleotides agree with TRBD2. In germline, CDR1 is SEHNR, CDR2 FQNEAQ (reference sequence). The CDR3 consists of 15 residues. Trimming took 5 bases from V and 5 from J; bases not matched to a gene: 8. The CDR3 nucleotides are TGTGCCAGCAGCCTTAGCGGGGGACCCCAAGATACGCAGTATTTT. This translates into CASSLSGGPQDTQYF.

The chain combines TRBV2 with TRBJ1-1; 9 positions match TRBD1. CDR3 length: 13 amino acids. V dropped 6 bases and J dropped 4; count of bases not matched to a gene: 3. From germline, CDR1 is SNHLY and CDR2 FYNNEI. The CDR3 nucleotides are TGTGCCAGCAGGGACAGGGGAGTCACTGAAGCTTTCTTT. This translates into CASRDRGVTEAFF.

The rearrangement links TRBV28 to TRBJ1-2; 7 nucleotides match TRBD1. The CDR3 is 14 residues long. V dropped 5 bases and J dropped 2; count of bases not matched to a gene: 5. Germline-derived CDR1 and CDR2 are MDHEN and SYDVKM. This chain's CDR3 is CASSRTGLNYGYTF. CDR3 nucleotides: TGTGCCAGCAGTCGGACAGGCCTAAACTATGGCTACACCTTC.

The gene calls are TRBV11-1 and TRBJ1-4; D is unresolved. The germline V gene has CDR1 SGHAT and CDR2 FQDESV (reference sequence). This CDR3 has 14 residues. V was shortened by 1 base and J by 6 bases, with 9 bases between the two germline ends. CDR3 coding DNA: TGTGCCAGCAGCTTAGAGGATGGAGATGAAAAACTGTTTTTT. Protein: CASSLEDGDEKLFF. Variable domain in full (rest from reference TRBV11-1 and TRBJ1-4): EAEVAQSPRYKITEKSQAVAFWCDPISGHATLYWYRQILGQGPELLVQFQDESVVDDSQLPKDRFSAERLKGVDSTLKIQPAELGDSAMYLCASSLEDGDEKLFFGSGTQLSVL.

The chain couples TRBV20-1 to TRBJ1-5; TRBD1 is a possible D gene (6 bases). The V and J ends lost 3 bases and 5 bases respectively, with 14 bases between them. From germline, CDR1 is DFQATT and CDR2 SNEGSKA (reference sequence). The CDR3 is 14 residues long. In nucleotides, the CDR3 is TGCAGTGCTAGTACAGGGAGCTCTGATCAGCCCCAGCATTTT. It yields the protein CSASTGSSDQPQHF.

J is TRBJ1-2 and V is TRBV19; the D is unclear. The CDR3 covers 14 residues. CDR1 is LNHDA and CDR2 is SQIVND in the germline V gene (reference sequence). V dropped 7 bases and J dropped 0 bases, with 12 bases sitting between them. CDR3 DNA sequence: TGTGCCAGTATCGAACGCAGTACTAACTATGGCTACACCTTC. Translating gives CASIERSTNYGYTF.

The CDR3 bases are TGTGCCAGCTCATGGGGGCGAACAGATACGCAGTATTTT. Protein sequence: CASSWGRTDTQYF. The chain combines TRBV7-2 with TRBJ2-3, with D perhaps TRBD1 (6 bases). The V end lost 8 bases, the J end lost 3 bases, and 12 bases lay between the germline ends. The germline V gene encodes CDR1 SGHTA and CDR2 FQGNSA. The CDR3 sequence is 13 residues long.

This CDR3 reads CASGQGLDTQYF. As DNA, the CDR3 is TGCGCCAGCGGACAGGGCCTAGATACGCAGTATTTT. This rearrangement joins TRBV5-1 to TRBJ2-3; the match to TRBD1 covers 8 bases. CDR1 and CDR2 from the germline V gene are SGHRS and YFSETQ. Germline trimming cut 7 bases from V and 5 bases from J; bases unmatched to any gene: 3. The length of the CDR3 is 12 residues. Based on the CDR3 plus reference TRBV5-1 and TRBJ2-3, the full variable domain is KAGVTQTPRYLIKTRGQQVTLSCSPISGHRSVSWYQQTPGQGLQFLFEYFSETQRNKGNFPGRFSGRQFSNSRSEMNVSTLELGDSALYLCASGQGLDTQYFGPGTRLTVL.

The chain couples TRBV7-6 to TRBJ1-3; the D is unclear. With 5 bases removed from V and 0 bases from J, the gap between germline ends came to 14 bases. The CDR3 consists of 16 residues. The germline V gene has CDR1 SGHVS and CDR2 FNYEAQ. CDR3 sequence (DNA): TGTGCCAGCAGCCCAACCTTGGCCGTCTCTGGAAACACCATATATTTT. Translation gives CASSPTLAVSGNTIYF.

This chain joins TRBV14 and TRBJ1-1; maybe TRBD1 (5 bases). There are 16 residues in the CDR3. CDR1 and CDR2 from the germline V gene are SGHDN and FVKESK. V was pared by 1 base and J by 1 base, with 13 bases between. In DNA, the CDR3 is TGTGCCAGCAGCCAAGGATCCCCCGGACAGAACACTGAAGCTTTCTTT. Translation gives CASSQGSPGQNTEAFF.

This chain joins TRBV7-6 and TRBJ2-2, with TRBD1 identical over 8 bases. After removal of 0 bases from V and 4 bases from J, the junction contained 7 bases not matched to a gene. Germline V gene lookup returns CDR1 SGHVS and CDR2 FNYEAQ. The CDR3 is 17 residues long. CDR3 protein: CASSLAVWTGLTGELFF. The DNA for the CDR3 is TGTGCCAGCAGCTTAGCAGTGTGGACAGGGCTCACCGGGGAGCTGTTTTTT.

V and J are TRBV18 and TRBJ2-4, with TRBD2 as a possible D gene (6 bases). The V end was cut by 4 bases, the J end by 2 bases, with 12 bases between. The CDR3 runs to 15 residues. CDR1 and CDR2 (germline): KGHSH, LQKENI. DNA of the CDR3: TGTGCCAGCTCACTGCGGAGGGAGTCCAAAAACATTCAGTACTTC. Its translation: CASSLRRESKNIQYF.